Each of the 6 T cell receptor beta chains below was sequenced from the same sample in a study of blood T cell repertoires in COVID-19 (TCRdb year 2020). Library preparation used the immunoSEQ multiplex PCR assay. This is the immuneACCESS table as TCRdb keeps it, with only in-frame sequences that have V and J called. A part of the clones is gone; compared with another copy, unresolved V genes explain less than half, and the rest is unexplained. In this sample the table shows roughly 190,000 clones, approximately 86% of which occur a single time. The ten biggest clones cover roughly 24% of the sample. Sequencing was done on a sample of PBMCs or T cells enriched from blood (not recorded which). The origin of the receptors is a woman aged 40 to 50 in a cohort exposed to, infected with or recovered from COVID-19 (not recorded which).

The rearrangement links TRBV6-5 to TRBJ1-2; D gene uncertain. The CDR3 runs to 14 residues. Deletions cut 2 bases from V and 8 bases from J, with 15 bases between. Germline V CDR1 and CDR2: MNHEY, SVGAGI. The CDR3: CASSYGSRLEGYTF. In DNA, the CDR3 is TGTGCCAGCAGTTACGGTTCCCGACTTGAGGGCTACACCTTC.

The CDR3 coding sequence is TGTGCCAGTAGTGCGCTTTGGGGACAGGGGGCCTACGAGCAGTACTTC. Translation: CASSALWGQGAYEQYF. The chain has TRBV19 and TRBJ2-7; 11 bases align to TRBD1. CDR1 is LNHDA, CDR2 SQIVND, per germline (reference sequence). The ends lost 5 bases at V and 2 bases at J; junction bases unmatched: 8. The CDR3 totals 16 residues.

The chain uses TRBV7-6 and TRBJ2-7; 9 nucleotides agree with TRBD2. Per germline, CDR1 SGHVS and CDR2 FNYEAQ. V dropped 4 bases and J dropped 2; count of bases not matched to a gene: 6. The CDR3 is made up of 15 amino acids. The CDR3 here is CASSYGPSGTYEQYF. The CDR3, as DNA: TGTGCCAGCAGCTATGGGCCTAGCGGGACCTACGAGCAGTACTTC.

The V call is TRBV3-1 (or the pseudogene TRBV3-2), the J call TRBJ1-6; tentative D call: TRBD1 (5 bases). Germline CDR1 reads LGHDT; CDR2 reads YNNKEL (reference sequence). V was shortened by 4 bases and J by 7 bases, with 14 bases between the two germline ends. This CDR3 has 15 amino acids. This chain's CDR3 is CASSPAAGLNSPLHF. In DNA form, the CDR3 reads TGTGCCAGCAGCCCCGCCGCAGGGTTGAATTCACCCCTCCACTTT.

The chain uses TRBV19 and TRBJ1-2; D remains ambiguous. Germline loops: CDR1 LNHDA, CDR2 SQIVND (reference sequence). V was shortened by 0 bases and J by 8 bases, with 10 bases between the two germline ends. CDR3 length equals 13 residues. DNA of the CDR3: TGTGCCAGTAGTATAGATCTAAGTCGCGGCTACACCTTC. Amino acids: CASSIDLSRGYTF.

The J gene is TRBJ2-6, the V gene TRBV7-2; 8 bases agree with TRBD1. Per germline, CDR1 SGHTA and CDR2 FQGNSA. This CDR3 contains 17 residues. V shed 2 bases and J 0 bases; nucleotides not matched to a gene: 3. CDR3 sequence: CASSLQGASSGANVLTF. In DNA, the CDR3 is TGTGCCAGCAGCTTACAGGGGGCAAGCTCTGGGGCCAACGTCCTGACTTTC.